This TCR beta chain was recorded in a study of blood T cell repertoires in COVID-19. Looking at the study overall: T cells, B-cell-depleted T cells, or PBMCs supplied cDNA or gDNA.

Original processing notes: How many nucleated cells were present was estimated from reference gene primer amplification. Only in-frame clones appear in the TCRdb table, and some are missing; sequencing was by immunoSEQ multiplex PCR. V and J calls and clone size come straight from that table; D and trimming were deduced from the DNA. The sample comprises 150,000 or so clones, around 87% of which are singletons, and around 6.5% rests with the top ten. This CDR3 comprises 15 residues. The germline gives CDR1 MGHRA, CDR2 YSYEKL. Trimming took 4 bases from V and 8 from J; bases not matched to a gene: 10.

The source material was peripheral blood. The chain uses TRBV4-1 and TRBJ1-4, with 7 bases lining up with TRBD1. The sequence derives from a man aged 80 or over with acute or convalescent COVID-19. CDR3 nucleotides: TGCGCCAGCAGCCCGGGGACAGCCGGTGGAGAAAAACTGTTTTTT. This gives the protein CASSPGTAGGEKLFF.